Each of the 3 T cell receptor beta chains below was sequenced from the same sample in a study of molecular identifiers for immune sequencing clone quantification. TCRdb processed the PCR reads anew with MiXCR; each CDR3 protein has one entry. Of about 86,000 distinct CDR3 sequences in the sample, about 23% are singletons; the top ten hold 0.7% to 0.8%. Sample: naive CD8+ T cells from blood, with Jurkat cell RNA spiked in. Subset of the sample: FACS-sorted CD8+CD4-CCR7+CD45RA+ naive T cells. These receptors originate from a human donor in good health. Some libraries in this study had Jurkat cell RNA spiked in.

This clonotype was observed at least ten times. The chain is built from TRBV6-5 and TRBJ2-7; D gene uncertain. The CDR3 length is 14 residues. CDR1 is MNHEY, CDR2 SVGAGI, per germline. V shed 2 bases and J shed 3 bases, with 11 bases lying between them. CDR3 amino acids: CASSYDENRYEQYF. CDR3 in DNA: TGTGCCAGCAGTTACGACGAAAACCGCTACGAGCAGTACTTC.

This clonotype was counted ten times or more. The V call is TRBV12-3 or TRBV12-4, the J call TRBJ1-5; maybe TRBD1 (5 bases). The CDR3 totals 14 residues. Trimming shortened V by 7 bases and J by 7 bases, and 17 bases separated the two germline ends. CDR3 residues: CASNLAGLDQPQHF. DNA of the CDR3: TGTGCCAGCAACCTGGCGGGGCTGGACCAGCCCCAGCATTTT.

This clonotype occurred many times. V usage is TRBV11-2 and J usage is TRBJ2-1; TRBD2 agrees at 10 bases. CDR3 length: 15 residues. J gave up 9 bases and V 5 bases, and 10 bases lay outside the gene matches. The germline V gene encodes CDR1 SGHAT and CDR2 FQNNGV. The DNA for the CDR3 is TGTGCCAGCAGCCTACCCCTAGCGGGAGAGGGTGAGCAGTTCTTC. This translates into CASSLPLAGEGEQFF.